This entry lists 17 T cell receptor beta chains sequenced from one sample in a study of cytomegalovirus exposure and HLA in healthy donors (TCRdb year 2017). Library prep was done by the immunoSEQ multiplex PCR assay. A mixture of 60 forward primers for TCR Vbeta segments and 13 reverse primers for TCR Jbeta segments was used in the multiplex PCR. As stored in TCRdb, this immuneACCESS dataset retains in-frame rearrangements with V and J assigned. A fraction of the clones does not appear; measured against another copy, unresolved V genes explain less than half of the discrepancy, and the remainder lacks a known reason. The sample profile shows 190,000 or so clones; 80% of them were found once. About 0.63% of the sample lies in the top ten. Sequencing input: PBMCs. Source of these receptors: a boy aged 10-17 years in good health and CMV-seronegative.

The chain has TRBV5-1 and TRBJ2-5; 8 nucleotides match TRBD1. V lost 2 bases and J lost 7; bases outside the gene matches: 7. CDR3 length equals 14 residues. CDR1 is SGHRS, CDR2 YFSETQ, per germline. In nucleotides, the CDR3 is TGCGCCAGCAGCTTACGACAGGGGCGAGGGACCCAGTACTTC. Translation gives CASSLRQGRGTQYF.

The gene calls are TRBV6-1 and TRBJ1-1; tentatively, D is TRBD1 (5 bases). From germline, CDR1 is MNHNS and CDR2 SASEGT. The CDR3 is made up of 12 amino acids. V lost 2 bases and J lost 7, with 8 bases in between. The CDR3 DNA is TGTGCCAGCAGTGAACGGGGGAATGAAGCTTTCTTT. Translating gives CASSERGNEAFF.

This clone was seen a handful of times. The chain links TRBV19 to TRBJ2-7, with TRBD2 matching 9 bases. Trimming cost V 4 bases and J 2 bases; bases outside gene matches: 9. The CDR3 totals 16 residues. The V gene's germline CDR1 is LNHDA and CDR2 SQIVND (reference sequence). DNA of the CDR3: TGTGCCAGTAGTACGATAGCGGGGGCCACCACCTACGAGCAGTACTTC. As protein: CASSTIAGATTYEQYF.

The genes are TRBV6-5 and TRBJ2-7; D might be TRBD1 (5 bases). Germline lookup yields CDR1 MNHEY and CDR2 SVGAGI. V gave up 0 bases and J gave up 3 bases, with 12 bases separating them. The CDR3 loop spans 15 amino acids. DNA for the CDR3: TGTGCCAGCAGTTACTCGCAGGGATCCCACTACGAGCAGTACTTC. It is translated as CASSYSQGSHYEQYF.

This clone has more than one count but fewer than ten. DNA of the CDR3: TGTGCCAGCAGCTTCCCGGCAGGGTCGGGAGAGACCCAGTACTTC. It codes for CASSFPAGSGETQYF. The J gene is TRBJ2-5, the V gene TRBV5-4, with D maybe TRBD1 (5 bases). Germline CDR1 and CDR2: SGHNT and YYREEE (reference sequence). This CDR3 has 15 amino acids. V lost 2 bases to trimming and J lost 4 bases, with 15 bases between them.

The V and J genes are TRBV27 and TRBJ1-2; 8 bases map to TRBD1. The CDR3 spans 15 residues. The V gene end was trimmed by 5 bases and the J gene end by 3 bases; junction bases not matched to a gene: 8. Looked up from germline, CDR1 is MNHEY and CDR2 is SMNVEV (reference sequence). CDR3 amino acids: CASSPLTGEDYGYTF. CDR3 bases: TGTGCCAGCAGTCCTCTGACAGGGGAAGACTATGGCTACACCTTC.

This chain joins TRBV14 and TRBJ1-1; D gene uncertain. The germline V gene encodes CDR1 SGHDN and CDR2 FVKESK. Trimming removed 2 bases from V and 3 bases from J, with 10 bases in between. This CDR3 contains 14 residues. CDR3 loop: CASSQPTRDTEAFF. DNA for the CDR3: TGTGCCAGCAGCCAACCGACAAGAGACACTGAAGCTTTCTTT.

CDR3 sequence reads: CASSQGTGGPTGELFF. The CDR3 region has the DNA TGCGCCAGCAGCCAGGGGACAGGGGGCCCCACCGGGGAGCTGTTTTTT. The chain carries TRBV4-3 and TRBJ2-2, with 12 bases that match TRBD1. Germline lookup yields CDR1 LGHNA and CDR2 YSLEER. After removal of 3 bases from V and 4 bases from J, the junction contained 3 bases not matched to a gene. CDR3 length: 16 residues.

The chain carries TRBV6-5 and TRBJ2-1, with D possibly TRBD2 on 5 matching bases. CDR1 MNHEY and CDR2 SVGAGI come from the germline V gene. CDR3 size: 13 residues. The ends were cut back, 0 bases at V and 7 bases at J, with 7 bases in the middle. DNA for the CDR3: TGTGCCAGCAGTTACTCGACGGGAAATGAGCAGTTCTTC. Amino acid sequence: CASSYSTGNEQFF.

The chain couples TRBV11-2 to TRBJ2-7; no reliable D call. The CDR3 is 14 amino acids. V was shortened by 5 bases and J by 5 bases, with 16 bases between the two germline ends. Germline V gene lookup returns CDR1 SGHAT and CDR2 FQNNGV. In nucleotides, the CDR3 is TGTGCCAGCAGCCCCCTACCTCCACGCAACGAGCAGTACTTC. Its protein is CASSPLPPRNEQYF.

CDR3 sequence: CASSSQEGRVSVYGYTF. The CDR3 coding sequence is TGTGCCAGCTCATCTCAGGAGGGGCGAGTTTCCGTCTATGGCTACACCTTC. The rearrangement links TRBV18 to TRBJ1-2, with D possibly being TRBD1 (5 bases). V lost 5 bases and J lost 4, with 23 bases in between. The CDR3 totals 17 residues. Germline assignment: CDR1 KGHSH and CDR2 LQKENI.

The J gene is TRBJ2-7, the V gene TRBV7-2; D is undetermined. The CDR3 extends over 14 amino acids. Germline V gene data show CDR1 as SGHTA and CDR2 as FQGNSA. Trimming left V 1 base short and J 5 bases short, with 12 bases between. Written as DNA, the CDR3 is TGTGCCAGCAGCTTAGTGTCTAGAACGGACGAGCAGTACTTC. It specifies CASSLVSRTDEQYF.

This clone turned up a few times. This chain uses TRBV7-9 with TRBJ1-3; TRBD1 matches 7 bases. CDR3 length equals 15 residues. Germline values: CDR1 SEHNR, CDR2 FQNEAQ (reference sequence). The V and J ends lost 3 bases and 0 bases, in that order; junction bases with no gene match: 2. CDR3 bases: TGTGCCAGCAGCTTGGGGACAGCCTCTGGAAACACCATATATTTT. Translating gives CASSLGTASGNTIYF.

The gene calls are TRBV9 and TRBJ1-2; 7 nucleotides match TRBD1. The CDR3 runs to 15 residues. CDR1 SGDLS and CDR2 YYNGEE come from the germline V gene. V lost 2 bases, J lost 2 bases, and 6 bases stayed unmatched. Written as DNA, the CDR3 is TGTGCCAGCAGCGTCCCATCAGGGGGGAACTATGGCTACACCTTC. Translating it yields CASSVPSGGNYGYTF.

About this clone: One end of the junction is discordant with germline, which a read error may explain. J is TRBJ2-3 and V is TRBV7-7; weak D call: TRBD1 (6 bases). There are 14 residues in the CDR3. The germline gives CDR1 SSHAT, CDR2 FNYEAQ (reference sequence). The CDR3, as DNA: TGTGCTAGCAGCTCAGGACAGAGCACAGATACGCAGTATTTT. It yields the protein CASSSGQSTDTQYF. Complete variable domain (other parts from reference TRBV7-7 and TRBJ2-3): GAGVSQSPRYKVTKRGQDVTLRCDPISSHATLYWYQQALGQGPEFLTYFNYEAQPDKSGLPSDRFSAERPEGSISTLTIQRTEQRDSAMYRCASSSGQSTDTQYFGPGTRLTVL.

CDR3 DNA sequence: TGTGCCAGCAGCGGGACAGGGCCACCCGGGGAGCTGTTTTTT. It encodes CASSGTGPPGELFF. The chain employs TRBV14 and TRBJ2-2, with 9 bases identical to TRBD1. Germline V gene sequence: CDR1 SGHDN, CDR2 FVKESK. V lost 5 bases to trimming and J lost 6 bases; unmatched junction nucleotides: 4. CDR3 length equals 14 residues. Full variable domain (outside the CDR3, taken from reference TRBV14 and TRBJ2-2): EAGVTQFPSHSVIEKGQTVTLRCDPISGHDNLYWYRRVMGKEIKFLLHFVKESKQDESGMPNNRFLAERTGGTYSTLKVQPAELEDSGVYFCASSGTGPPGELFFGEGSRLTVL.

V is TRBV12-5 and J is TRBJ2-1, with 9 positions matching TRBD2. This CDR3 comprises 16 residues. J lost 8 bases, V lost 0 bases, and 8 bases had no gene match. CDR1 is LGHNT, CDR2 FRNRAP, per germline. In DNA, the CDR3 is TGTGCTAGTGGTTTGGTACACGGGACTAGCAGCGATGAGCAGTTCTTC. This sequence encodes CASGLVHGTSSDEQFF.